These 22 T cell receptor beta chains share one sample of origin, sequenced in a study of tumor-infiltrating lymphocytes in primary liver carcinoma. Starting material for RNA and DNA co-extraction consisted of 20-30 mg of unsorted bulk tissue. The investigators made TCR beta cDNA from about 0.45 ug total RNA, using a constant-region primer. Slightly modified ARM-PCR with three nested multiplex PCR rounds yielded TCR beta libraries. In the first two PCR rounds, TRBV1-TRBV30 forward primers were paired with a C-beta reverse primer, and each round lasted approximately 9 cycles. Each CDR3 protein gets one entry after TCRdb re-called the multiplex PCR reads with MiXCR. Among approximately 110,000 distinct CDR3 sequences, about four fifths were seen once, and the ten largest hold more than 15%. The sample taken for sequencing was liver tumor tissue from sampling region 3. Subset noted: tumor region T3, left-lateral pole. The receptors were gathered from a middle-aged man with primary liver carcinoma and hepatitis B virus infection.

For this clonotype: At one boundary the junction diverges from the germline segment, which might be a read error. The genes are TRBV6-5 and TRBJ2-2; D ambiguous. CDR3 size: 14 residues. The germline CDR1 and CDR2 sequences are MNHEY and SVGAGI. The DNA for the CDR3 is TGTGGCAGCAGTTCCACTGACTTCCCCGGGGAGCTGTTTTTT. Translated: CGSSSTDFPGELFF.

Notes on this clonotype: Its ends do not fully match the called genes, so a read error is possible. The genes are TRBV29-1 and TRBJ2-5; D may correspond to TRBD1 or TRBD2 (6 bases each). The CDR3 contains 14 residues. Germline V lookup: CDR1 SQVTM, CDR2 ANQGSEA. The CDR3 protein is CSSKGGSDGETRYF. In DNA form, the CDR3 reads TGCAGCTCGAAGGGGGGTAGCGATGGAGAGACCCGGTACTTC.

The chain couples TRBV2 to TRBJ2-1, with 8 bases matching TRBD2. The CDR3 sequence is 15 residues long. Trimming removed 3 bases from V and 5 bases from J; junction bases left unmatched: 6. The germline V gene has CDR1 SNHLY and CDR2 FYNNEI. The CDR3 region is CASSETSVLHNEQFF. CDR3 DNA sequence: TGTGCCAGCAGTGAGACTAGCGTACTCCACAATGAGCAGTTCTTC.

By its share, this clonotype is medium-sized (0.01 to 0.1%). J is TRBJ1-1 and V is TRBV11-3; D is unclear. Germline-derived CDR1 and CDR2 are SGHNT and YENEEA. The CDR3 totals 13 residues. The V and J ends lost 1 base and 7 bases respectively, with 10 bases between them. Written as DNA, the CDR3 is TGTGCCAGCAGCTTAGGTTTCGGCAGTGAAGCTTTCTTT. This gives the protein CASSLGFGSEAFF.

This chain joins TRBV28 and TRBJ2-7, with TRBD2 identical over 11 bases. The CDR3 sequence is 16 residues long. V was clipped by 6 bases and J by 2 bases; unmatched bases: 9. In germline, CDR1 is MDHEN, CDR2 SYDVKM. The CDR3 DNA reads as TGTGCCAGCAGCCCATGGACTAGCGGGCTTCCCTACGAGCAGTACTTC. This codes for CASSPWTSGLPYEQYF.

On this clonotype: One end of the junction varies from germline; a read error may be responsible. The chain carries TRBV6-5 and TRBJ2-7; no firm D call. CDR3 length: 11 amino acids. CDR1 is MNHEY, CDR2 SVGAGI, per germline. The CDR3 DNA reads as TGTGTCAGCAGTTCGGTTCGCAAGCAATACTTC. Protein: CVSSSVRKQYF.

On this clonotype: It may be a read error: a sequence one base away is much more abundant. CDR3 sequence reads: CATSYSDRGQPQHF. CDR3 in DNA: TGTGCCACCAGTTATTCCGACAGGGGTCAGCCCCAGCATTTT. V usage is TRBV24-1 and J usage is TRBJ1-5; TRBD1 agrees at 8 bases. With 6 bases clipped from V and 6 bases from J, the junction kept 6 bases outside the gene matches. CDR3 size: 14 residues. Per germline, CDR1 KGHDR and CDR2 SFDVKD.

The chain has TRBV28 and TRBJ2-1; D perhaps matches TRBD2 (5 bases). Trimming stripped 6 bases from V and 7 bases from J, with 19 bases between. Germline V CDR1 and CDR2: MDHEN, SYDVKM. The CDR3 has 15 amino acids. In DNA form, the CDR3 reads TGTGCCAGCAGAACGGACTCAACACCGGGTAATGAGCAGTTCTTC. Protein sequence: CASRTDSTPGNEQFF.

This clonotype was recorded many times. The chain is built from TRBV30 and TRBJ1-1; D unresolved. Germline CDR1 and CDR2: GTSNPN and SVGIG (reference sequence). V dropped 2 bases and J dropped 4 bases, with 8 bases sitting between them. The CDR3 has 12 residues. The CDR3 bases are TGTGCCTGGAGTAAGTGGAGCACTGAAGCTTTCTTT. Translating gives CAWSKWSTEAFF.

CDR3 DNA sequence: TGCAGCGTCGAGGCAATAACAGGAACTCAAGTGGCTAACTATGGCTACACCTTC. Translating gives CSVEAITGTQVANYGYTF. This rearrangement joins TRBV29-1 to TRBJ1-2; D might be TRBD1 (5 bases). The CDR3 extends over 18 amino acids. Germline V gives CDR1 SQVTM, CDR2 ANQGSEA. V lost 6 bases, J lost 0 bases, and 26 bases lay in between.

The chain employs TRBV4-1 and TRBJ2-1, with 7 nucleotides matching TRBD2. V lost 0 bases, J lost 6 bases, and 17 bases stayed unmatched. Per germline, CDR1 MGHRA and CDR2 YSYEKL. The CDR3 loop spans 19 amino acids. The CDR3 DNA is TGCGCCAGCAGCCAAGACCGTGGAGGGAGGGTCAGGCTTCTCAATGAGCAGTTCTTC. Its translation is CASSQDRGGRVRLLNEQFF.

As for this clonotype: The junction does not match germline at one end; this may be a read error. The gene calls are TRBV11-1 and TRBJ2-1; 12 bases line up with TRBD2. CDR1 is SGHAT, CDR2 FQDESV, per germline (reference sequence). This CDR3 contains 14 residues. The CDR3 coding sequence is TGTACCAGTAGCCCGAGACTAGCGGGAGCGCTGCAGTTCTTC. Translating gives CTSSPRLAGALQFF.

Points on this clonotype: The junction shows a germline mismatch at one end, possibly a read error. The CDR3 spells CTSSSAGPAFF. The CDR3 nucleotides are TGCACCAGCAGTTCGGCAGGACCGGCTTTCTTT. The chain combines TRBV6-2 or TRBV6-3 with TRBJ1-1; unclear D gene. The CDR3 has 11 residues. Germline V gene data show CDR1 as MNHEY and CDR2 as SVGEGT.

The chain carries TRBV11-1 and TRBJ2-2, with D perhaps TRBD1 (5 bases). Germline loops: CDR1 SGHAT, CDR2 FQDESV (reference sequence). V was trimmed by 11 bases and J by 3 bases, leaving 13 bases between them. The CDR3 extends over 13 amino acids. CDR3 DNA sequence: TGTGCCGACAGTTTTTGGGACACCGGGGAGCTGTTTTTT. This translates into CADSFWDTGELFF.

A note on this clonotype: An end of the junction does not agree with germline; a read error may underlie this. This chain uses TRBV4-1 with TRBJ2-1; TRBD2 agrees at 7 bases. Looked up from germline, CDR1 is MGHRA and CDR2 is YSYEKL. CDR3 length equals 16 residues. CDR3 bases: TGCGCTAGCAGCCCCGAACTAGCGAGGTCTTACAATGAGCAGTTCTTC. Amino acids: CASSPELARSYNEQFF.

To note about this clonotype: No conserved phenylalanine or tryptophan is present at the end of the CDR3, so a read error is the likely explanation. The rearrangement links TRBV11-3 to TRBJ2-1; D is unclear. CDR1 is SGHNT, CDR2 YENEEA, per germline. CDR3 length: 14 residues. CDR3: CAISLGVSYNEQFL. The CDR3 DNA sequence: TGTGCCATCAGCTTAGGCGTCTCGTACAATGAGCAGTTCTTA.

The genes are TRBV6-1 and TRBJ1-2, with a tentative D call TRBD1 (6 bases). V lost 11 bases and J 8 bases, leaving 21 bases between the germline ends. The CDR3 extends over 13 amino acids. CDR1 MNHNS and CDR2 SASEGT come from the germline V gene. The DNA for the CDR3 is TGTGCCGTTCAACAGGGTTTGACCGAGGGCTACACCTTC. It encodes CAVQQGLTEGYTF.

This clonotype has a single count. At one boundary the junction diverges from the germline segment, which might be a read error. This chain links TRBV6-6 with TRBJ1-1; D not certain. CDR1 is MNHNY and CDR2 is SVGAGI in the germline V gene (reference sequence). The CDR3 length is 13 residues. The CDR3 is CASNYSSGTEAFF. CDR3 DNA: TGTGCTAGCAATTACTCGAGCGGGACTGAAGCTTTCTTT.

The rearrangement links TRBV5-5 to TRBJ1-4; D is uncertain. The CDR3 loop spans 15 amino acids. The germline V and J ends were trimmed by 0 bases and 8 bases, with 14 bases remaining between them. Germline lookup yields CDR1 SGHKS and CDR2 YYEKEE (reference sequence). The CDR3 here is CASSLERRDGEKLFF. The CDR3 DNA reads as TGTGCCAGCAGCTTGGAACGGAGGGATGGAGAAAAACTGTTTTTT.

A note on this clonotype: Because the CDR3 is missing its conserved closing phenylalanine or tryptophan, this is likely a read error. The chain couples TRBV6-1 to TRBJ2-1, with 9 positions matching TRBD2. The CDR3 is 15 amino acids. The germline gives CDR1 MNHNS, CDR2 SASEGT. CDR3: CTSSEEAGGSNEQFL. The CDR3, as DNA: TGTACCAGCAGTGAAGAAGCGGGAGGATCCAATGAGCAGTTCCTC.

Of note for this clonotype: A read error may account for a junction end that differs from germline. The chain employs TRBV11-2 and TRBJ2-2, with D maybe TRBD1 (6 bases). The germline V gene encodes CDR1 SGHAT and CDR2 FQNNGV. The CDR3 contains 17 residues. DNA for the CDR3: TGTGCTAGCACCTTAGATCATCGGGGTAGGGACACCGGGGAGCTGTTGTTT. This translates into CASTLDHRGRDTGELLF.

Only one count was recorded for this clonotype. The junction shows a germline mismatch at one end, possibly a read error. This sequence joins TRBV4-1 and TRBJ2-7, with D maybe TRBD1 (6 bases). The CDR3 has 15 residues. Germline-derived CDR1 and CDR2 are MGHRA and YSYEKL. CDR3 residues: CASSLRDKGTYEQYF. The CDR3 DNA reads as TGCGCCAGCAGCCTCAGGGACAAGGGGACCTACGAGCAATACTTC.